Included here is one TCR beta chain sequence, with context. What it binds is unknown. The PCR contained 60 Vbeta and 13 Jbeta primers. This table comes from immunoSEQ multiplex PCR, and its TCRdb copy is limited to in-frame clones, with some not included. This sample contains about 160,000 clones. This entry is derived from a study of cytomegalovirus exposure and HLA in healthy donors. Regarding the study as a whole: Sequencing likely produced, as an artifact, a cluster of highly shared sequence variants. Cytomegalovirus association was listed for about 180 TCR beta chains.

Per germline, CDR1 SGHTA and CDR2 FQGTGA. With 6 bases removed from V and 0 bases from J, the gap between germline ends came to 8 bases. The CDR3 is 13 amino acids. The gene calls are TRBV7-3 and TRBJ1-1; no definite D call. The specimen was PBMCs. The clonotype was recovered from a man aged 30-40 years in good health and CMV-seronegative. The CDR3 nucleotides read TGTGCCAGCAGACTTTCAATGAACACTGAAGCTTTCTTT. Translated, it gives CASRLSMNTEAFF.